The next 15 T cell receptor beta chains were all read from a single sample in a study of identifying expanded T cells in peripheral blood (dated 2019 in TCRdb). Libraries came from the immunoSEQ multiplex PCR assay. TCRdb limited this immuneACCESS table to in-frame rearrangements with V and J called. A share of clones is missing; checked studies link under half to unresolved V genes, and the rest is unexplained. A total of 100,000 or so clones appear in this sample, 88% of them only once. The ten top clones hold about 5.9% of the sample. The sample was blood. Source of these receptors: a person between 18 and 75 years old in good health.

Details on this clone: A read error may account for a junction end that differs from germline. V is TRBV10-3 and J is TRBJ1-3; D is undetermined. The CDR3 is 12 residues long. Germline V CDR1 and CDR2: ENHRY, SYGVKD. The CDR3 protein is CAISAAGSTIYF. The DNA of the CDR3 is TGTGCCATCTCGGCGGCGGGAAGCACCATATATTTT.

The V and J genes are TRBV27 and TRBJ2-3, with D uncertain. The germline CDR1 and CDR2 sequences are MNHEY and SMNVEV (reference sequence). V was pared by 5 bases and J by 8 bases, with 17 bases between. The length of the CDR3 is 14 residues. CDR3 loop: CASSTDRYTFTQYF. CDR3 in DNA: TGTGCCAGCAGTACGGACCGATACACCTTTACGCAGTATTTT.

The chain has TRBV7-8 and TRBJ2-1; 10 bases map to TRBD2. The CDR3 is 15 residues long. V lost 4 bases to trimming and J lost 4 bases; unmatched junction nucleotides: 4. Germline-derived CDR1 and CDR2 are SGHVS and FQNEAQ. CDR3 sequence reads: CASSSQLAGYNEQFF. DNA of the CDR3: TGTGCCAGCAGCTCCCAACTAGCGGGGTACAATGAGCAGTTCTTC.

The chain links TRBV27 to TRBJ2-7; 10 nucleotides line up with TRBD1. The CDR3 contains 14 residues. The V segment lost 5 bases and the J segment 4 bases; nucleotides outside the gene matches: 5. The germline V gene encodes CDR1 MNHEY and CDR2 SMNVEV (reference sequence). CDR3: CASSPGTGVYEQYF. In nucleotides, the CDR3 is TGTGCCAGCAGTCCCGGGACAGGGGTTTACGAGCAGTACTTC.

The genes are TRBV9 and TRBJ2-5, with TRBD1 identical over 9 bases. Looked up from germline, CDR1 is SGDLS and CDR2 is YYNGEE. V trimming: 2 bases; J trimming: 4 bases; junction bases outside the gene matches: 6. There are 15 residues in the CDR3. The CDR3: CASSVTGTGRETQYF. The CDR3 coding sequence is TGTGCCAGCAGCGTGACCGGGACAGGGAGAGAGACCCAGTACTTC.

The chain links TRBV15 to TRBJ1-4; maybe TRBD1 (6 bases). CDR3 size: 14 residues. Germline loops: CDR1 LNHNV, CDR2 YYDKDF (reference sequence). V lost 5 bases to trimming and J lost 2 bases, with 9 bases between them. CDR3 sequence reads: CATSRGQTNEKLFF. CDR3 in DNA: TGTGCCACCAGCCGCGGACAGACTAATGAAAAACTGTTTTTT.

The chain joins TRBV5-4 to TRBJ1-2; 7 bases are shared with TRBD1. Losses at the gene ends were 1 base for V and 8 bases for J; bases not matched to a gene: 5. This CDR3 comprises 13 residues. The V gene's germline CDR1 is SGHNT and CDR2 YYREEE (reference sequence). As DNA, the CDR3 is TGTGCCAGCAGCTTGACTATACAGGGGGGCTACACCTTC. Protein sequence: CASSLTIQGGYTF.

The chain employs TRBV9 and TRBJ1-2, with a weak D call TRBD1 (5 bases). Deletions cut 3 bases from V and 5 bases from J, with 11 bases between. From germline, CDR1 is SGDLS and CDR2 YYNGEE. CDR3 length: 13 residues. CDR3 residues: CASSAGTVYGYTF. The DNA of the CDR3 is TGTGCCAGCAGCGCAGGGACGGTGTATGGCTACACCTTC.

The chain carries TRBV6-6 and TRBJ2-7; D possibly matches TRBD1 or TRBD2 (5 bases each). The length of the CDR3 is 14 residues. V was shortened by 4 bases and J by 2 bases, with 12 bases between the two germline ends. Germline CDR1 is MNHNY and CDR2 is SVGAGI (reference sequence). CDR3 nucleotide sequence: TGTGCCAGCAGTTCCGAGGGGTTCCCCTACGAGCAGTACTTC. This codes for CASSSEGFPYEQYF.

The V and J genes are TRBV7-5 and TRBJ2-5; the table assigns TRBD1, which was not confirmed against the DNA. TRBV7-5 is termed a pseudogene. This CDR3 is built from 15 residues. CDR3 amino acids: CVRSLWEQGEETQYF. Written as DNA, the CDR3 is TGTGTCAGAAGCTTATGGGAACAGGGGGAAGAGACCCAGTACTTC.

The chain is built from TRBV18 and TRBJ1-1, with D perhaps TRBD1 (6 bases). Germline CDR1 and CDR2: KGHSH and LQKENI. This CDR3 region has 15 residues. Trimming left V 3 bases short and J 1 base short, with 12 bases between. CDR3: CASSPPGTSNTEAFF. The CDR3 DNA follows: TGTGCCAGCTCACCCCCCGGGACATCGAACACTGAAGCTTTCTTT.

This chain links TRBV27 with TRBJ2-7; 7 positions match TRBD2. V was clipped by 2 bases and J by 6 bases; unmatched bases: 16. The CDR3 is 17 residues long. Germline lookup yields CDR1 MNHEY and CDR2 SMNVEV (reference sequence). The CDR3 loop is CASSLRRVEAGVSEQYF. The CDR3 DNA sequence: TGTGCCAGCAGTTTAAGGAGGGTTGAGGCGGGAGTGAGCGAGCAGTACTTC.

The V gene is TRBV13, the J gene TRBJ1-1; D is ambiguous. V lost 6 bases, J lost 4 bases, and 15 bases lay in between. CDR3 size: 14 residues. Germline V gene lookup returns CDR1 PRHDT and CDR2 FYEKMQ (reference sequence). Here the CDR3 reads CASSQTGVGTEAFF. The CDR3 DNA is TGTGCCAGCAGTCAAACCGGGGTTGGCACTGAAGCTTTCTTT.

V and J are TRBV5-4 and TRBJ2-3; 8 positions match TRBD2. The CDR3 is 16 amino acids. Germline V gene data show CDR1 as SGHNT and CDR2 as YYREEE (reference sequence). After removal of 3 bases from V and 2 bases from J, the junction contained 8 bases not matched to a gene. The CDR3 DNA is TGTGCCAGCAGCTCCGCGAGCGGGGGTCCCACAGATACGCAGTATTTT. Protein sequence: CASSSASGGPTDTQYF.

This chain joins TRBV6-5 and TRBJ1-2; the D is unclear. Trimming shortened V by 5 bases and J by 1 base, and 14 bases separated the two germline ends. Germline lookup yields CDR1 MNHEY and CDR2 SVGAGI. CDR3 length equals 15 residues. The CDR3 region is CASSLRQASNYGYTF. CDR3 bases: TGTGCCAGCAGTCTGAGGCAGGCCAGTAACTATGGCTACACCTTC.